Below, one TCR beta chain is given with its context. Each sample's input was around 250 ng genomic DNA, 40,000 or so genome equivalents. This sample is part of a study of T cell clusters in autoimmune cytopenias. TRB was amplified by touch-down multiplex PCR, primer pools A and B combined. TCRdb re-analyzed the multiplex PCR reads; it lists each CDR3 protein once, without DNA. The table lists about 15,000 distinct CDR3 sequences. This CDR3 has 15 residues. Germline assignment: CDR1 MNHEY and CDR2 SVGAGI. The sample was also linked to a second study, of T cell repertoires in aging, cancer and after chemotherapy.

This clonotype was obtained from a human donor in good health. The chain uses TRBV6-5 and TRBJ1-4; as DNA is missing, the TRBD1 call by TCRdb cannot be tested. The sample taken for sequencing was peripheral blood. The CDR3 reads CASSSQGTGNEKLFF.